This TCR beta chain was sequenced during a study of OX40 agonist ivuxolimab in advanced cancers. Study-wide context: Prior therapy, whether anti-PD-1, anti-PD-L1 or anti-CTLA-4, was allowed, and about 39% had some.

TCRdb's table, derived via immunoSEQ multiplex PCR, lists solely in-frame clones and lacks some. The sample carries 60,000 to 75,000 clones, around nine tenths recorded once. Concerning this clone: The sample holds other DNA sequences that translate to the same CDR3.

This CDR3 is built from 18 residues. Trimming took 3 bases from V and 5 from J, leaving 20 bases between them. Germline lookup yields CDR1 MDHEN and CDR2 SYDVKM. This sequence originates from an adult with an advanced solid tumor such as melanoma, head and neck, liver or kidney cancer. The chain has TRBV28 and TRBJ2-6; D is tentatively TRBD1 or TRBD2 (5 bases each). Sample: CD4+ or CD8+ T cells sorted from blood, taken in a trial of the OX40 agonist ivuxolimab. The CDR3 sequence: CASSLRPGPGTRANVLTF. The DNA for the CDR3 is TGTGCCAGCAGTTTGAGACCAGGACCGGGGACGAGGGCCAACGTCCTGACTTTC. Drawing the rest from reference TRBV28 and TRBJ2-6, the complete variable domain is DVKVTQSSRYLVKRTGEKVFLECVQDMDHENMFWYRQDPGLGLRLIYFSYDVKMKEKGDIPEGYSVSREKKERFSLILESASTNQTSMYLCASSLRPGPGTRANVLTFGAGSRLTVL.